This entry describes one T cell receptor beta chain. This record comes from a study of T cell responses to AZD1222 COVID-19 vaccine. Profiled with immunoSEQ multiplex PCR; TCRdb holds only in-frame clones, not every one. The sample records about 120,000 clones, roughly nine tenths being singletons. Trimming left V 6 bases short and J 1 base short, with 7 bases between. From germline, CDR1 is SGHDT and CDR2 YYEEEE. The CDR3 totals 13 residues. The sample was peripheral blood, taken on day 0 of AZD1222 vaccination. This chain connects TRBV5-6 to TRBJ2-2, with unresolved D. This sequence originates from an adult in good health. The CDR3 sequence: CASTPRNTGELFF. As DNA, the CDR3 is TGTGCCAGCACCCCGCGGAACACCGGGGAGCTGTTTTTT.